Below, 11 T cell receptor beta chains from the same sample are listed, as sequenced in a study of blood T cell repertoires in COVID-19. Assay: immunoSEQ multiplex PCR; the TCRdb copy retains only in-frame clones and omits some. The sample lists under 200,000 clones, almost 85% seen once, with around 7.6% in the top ten. Source material: peripheral blood. The receptors stem from a man aged 35-49 years who had recovered from COVID-19.

This clone was observed a handful of times. The rearrangement joins TRBV5-4 to TRBJ1-2; D uncertain. The CDR3 runs 15 residues. Trimming stripped 0 bases from V and 6 bases from J, with 15 bases between. Germline V CDR1 and CDR2: SGHNT, YYREEE (reference sequence). The CDR3 protein is CASSLVGGRGDGYTF. The CDR3 region has the DNA TGTGCCAGCAGCTTGGTCGGTGGTCGAGGAGATGGCTACACCTTC.

This sequence joins TRBV5-5 and TRBJ1-1; possibly TRBD1 for D (6 bases). The germline CDR1 and CDR2 sequences are SGHKS and YYEKEE (reference sequence). The CDR3 contains 13 residues. Trimming removed 1 base from V and 4 bases from J, with 8 bases in between. CDR3 in amino acids: CASSLTGITEAFF. CDR3 nucleotide sequence: TGTGCCAGCAGCTTGACAGGGATCACTGAAGCTTTCTTT. Full variable domain (missing parts from reference TRBV5-5 and TRBJ1-1): DAGVTQSPTHLIKTRGQQVTLRCSPISGHKSVSWYQQVLGQGPQFIFQYYEKEERGRGNFPDRFSARQFPNYSSELNVNALLLGDSALYLCASSLTGITEAFFGQGTRLTVV.

This clone was counted once. This chain uses TRBV7-2 with TRBJ2-5; 8 nucleotides match TRBD2. CDR1 and CDR2 from the germline V gene are SGHTA and FQGNSA. The CDR3 sequence is 14 residues long. J was trimmed by 5 bases and V by 4 bases; bases with no gene match: 6. The CDR3 is CASSYGGASETQYF. The CDR3 nucleotides are TGTGCCAGCAGCTACGGGGGGGCATCGGAGACCCAGTACTTC.

The chain couples TRBV5-5 to TRBJ2-5, with TRBD2 identical over 10 bases. This CDR3 contains 17 residues. Per germline, CDR1 SGHKS and CDR2 YYEKEE (reference sequence). The J segment lost 4 bases and the V segment lost 0 bases, leaving 9 bases of the junction unmatched. This CDR3 is CASSLGPASGSGETQYF. In nucleotides, the CDR3 is TGTGCCAGCAGCTTGGGCCCCGCTAGCGGGAGTGGAGAGACCCAGTACTTC.

This chain connects TRBV7-2 to TRBJ1-2; 7 nucleotides line up with TRBD1. Germline CDR1 reads SGHTA; CDR2 reads FQGNSA. With V trimmed by 6 bases and J by 3 bases, 4 bases remained unmatched. CDR3 length: 13 residues. CDR3 DNA sequence: TGTGCCAGCAGACAGACAGGGTACTATGGCTACACCTTC. It specifies CASRQTGYYGYTF.

V gene TRBV9 combines with J gene TRBJ2-3; TRBD2 agrees at 10 bases. The CDR3 runs 16 residues. The J segment lost 1 base and the V segment lost 3 bases, leaving 5 bases of the junction unmatched. CDR1 is SGDLS, CDR2 YYNGEE, per germline. CDR3 sequence: CASSAAGTSGTDTQYF. CDR3 coding DNA: TGTGCCAGCAGCGCCGCCGGGACTAGCGGCACAGATACGCAGTATTTT.

The chain couples TRBV28 to TRBJ2-1, with 9 positions matching TRBD2. V lost 7 bases, J lost 0 bases, and 1 base stayed unmatched. The germline CDR1 and CDR2 sequences are MDHEN and SYDVKM. The CDR3 is 14 amino acids. CDR3 residues: CASISGSSYNEQFF. The CDR3 DNA reads as TGTGCCAGCATTAGCGGGAGCTCCTACAATGAGCAGTTCTTC.

This chain joins TRBV11-3 and TRBJ2-7, with 7 bases lining up with TRBD1. Germline V lookup: CDR1 SGHNT, CDR2 YENEEA. This CDR3 comprises 15 residues. Trimming removed 1 base from V and 9 bases from J; junction bases left unmatched: 12. In DNA, the CDR3 is TGTGCCAGCAGCTTAGCCGGGACAGTTAAGAGGGTGCAGTACTTC. Amino acids: CASSLAGTVKRVQYF.

V is TRBV19 and J is TRBJ2-5, with D possibly matching TRBD2 (6 bases). V lost 5 bases, J lost 0 bases, and 19 bases lay in between. CDR1 LNHDA and CDR2 SQIVND come from the germline V gene (reference sequence). The CDR3 runs to 17 residues. The CDR3 loop reads CASSPSTAGQYQETQYF. The CDR3 coding sequence is TGTGCCAGTAGTCCCTCGACGGCGGGGCAGTACCAAGAGACCCAGTACTTC.

The chain employs TRBV7-2 and TRBJ2-3; 14 bases are shared with TRBD2. The ends lost 3 bases at V and 4 bases at J; junction bases unmatched: 6. The V gene's germline CDR1 is SGHTA and CDR2 FQGNSA. The CDR3 length is 17 residues. The CDR3 loop reads CASSFRGLAGGPDTQYF. CDR3 in DNA: TGTGCCAGCAGCTTCCGTGGACTAGCGGGGGGCCCAGATACGCAGTATTTT.

The rearrangement uses TRBV7-6 and TRBJ1-3; tentative D call: TRBD1 (5 bases). Trimming left V 1 base short and J 0 bases short, with 13 bases between. There are 17 residues in the CDR3. Germline V lookup: CDR1 SGHVS, CDR2 FNYEAQ. CDR3 nucleotide sequence: TGTGCCAGCAGCTTAGAAGGCGCAGGGAACTCTGGAAACACCATATATTTT. This gives the protein CASSLEGAGNSGNTIYF.